This entry concerns a single TCR beta chain. Its cognate antigen is unknown. This sample is drawn from a study of T cell repertoires in cytomegalovirus infection. Regarding the study as a whole: Individuals carrying CMV plus the relevant HLA were identified by cumulative frequency of public TCR beta families.

From the reads, TCRdb called clonotypes with MiXCR, one entry per CDR3 protein. The sample contains around 800,000 distinct CDR3 sequences, roughly 33% of which appear only once. This clonotype originated in a human donor in good health (CMV status not recorded). Some clones in this sample may be carry-over from other donors' samples. Here the sequenced sample was cultured CD8+ T cells from PBMCs, taken from culture after CMV antigen stimulation.

In nucleotides, the CDR3 is TGTGCCAGCACTATTGGTCCTCCTAGGGTCGGGGAGCTGTTTTTT. Its translation is CASTIGPPRVGELFF. The gene calls are TRBV12-3 or TRBV12-4 and TRBJ2-2; D not resolved. The CDR3 spans 15 residues. The V end lost 7 bases, the J end lost 7 bases, and 19 bases lay between the germline ends.